Below are 20 T cell receptor beta chains sequenced from a single sample in a study of cytomegalovirus exposure and HLA in healthy donors. Researchers ran the PCR with 60 Vbeta and 13 Jbeta primers. TCRdb's copy holds only in-frame clones and misses some; the assay was immunoSEQ multiplex PCR. The sample records some 44,000 clones, around 50% being singletons. The specimen was PBMCs. These receptors were obtained from a human donor in good health.

This clone was counted a few times. The V call is TRBV28, the J call TRBJ1-2, with TRBD1 identical over 8 bases. V dropped 4 bases and J dropped 8; count of bases not matched to a gene: 6. The CDR3 length is 13 residues. In germline, CDR1 is MDHEN, CDR2 SYDVKM. CDR3 sequence (DNA): TGTGCCAGCAGTTCGCAGGGGGCGCGGGGCTACACCTTC. Protein: CASSSQGARGYTF.

The genes are TRBV4-3 and TRBJ1-2; 10 nucleotides agree with TRBD1. The V segment lost 4 bases and the J segment 13 bases; nucleotides outside the gene matches: 24. This CDR3 contains 18 residues. The germline CDR1 and CDR2 sequences are LGHNA and YSLEER. For the CDR3, the DNA is TGCGCCAGCAGCCCCAAGATCGGGGGGACAGGGGCCACGGTGGGGAGCACCTTC. Translated, it gives CASSPKIGGTGATVGSTF.

This clone was seen a few times. The CDR3 region has the DNA TGTGCCAGCAGCCCTAGCCAAACCTACGAGCAGTACTTC. It yields the protein CASSPSQTYEQYF. V and J are TRBV4-2 and TRBJ2-7, with D perhaps TRBD2 (5 bases). Germline CDR1 LGHNA, CDR2 YNFKEQ. The CDR3 runs to 13 residues. V shed 4 bases and J shed 2 bases, with 9 bases lying between them.

This clone was picked up a small number of times. The genes are TRBV4-3 and TRBJ2-1; TRBD1 matches at 7 bases. The CDR3 sequence is 15 residues long. Germline values: CDR1 LGHNA, CDR2 YSLEER. V was clipped by 0 bases and J by 2 bases; unmatched bases: 1. Here the CDR3 DNA reads TGCGCCAGCAGCCAAGACGGGACAGCCTACAATGAGCAGTTCTTC. It codes for CASSQDGTAYNEQFF.

This clone has more than one count but fewer than ten. The rearrangement joins TRBV19 to TRBJ2-5; D may be TRBD1 (5 bases). V was clipped by 7 bases and J by 4 bases, with 13 bases between them. This CDR3 region has 13 residues. The V gene's germline CDR1 is LNHDA and CDR2 SQIVND (reference sequence). The CDR3 loop is CASNEGQGETQYF. The DNA of the CDR3 is TGTGCCAGTAACGAAGGGCAGGGAGAGACCCAGTACTTC.

V usage is TRBV7-9 and J usage is TRBJ1-1; 9 positions match TRBD1. The length of the CDR3 is 15 residues. Unmatched junction bases numbered 10, after V lost 11 bases and J lost 0 bases. Germline values: CDR1 SEHNR, CDR2 FQNEAQ (reference sequence). CDR3: CAPTRDRALNTEAFF. DNA for the CDR3: TGTGCCCCCACCCGGGACAGGGCGTTGAACACTGAAGCTTTCTTT.

This clone was detected a few times. V gene TRBV7-3 combines with J gene TRBJ2-1, with a weak D call TRBD1 (6 bases). The V gene lost 5 bases and the J gene lost 9 bases, with 11 bases spanning the gap. This CDR3 is 12 amino acids long. Germline V gene lookup returns CDR1 SGHTA and CDR2 FQGTGA. The DNA for the CDR3 is TGTGCCAGCAGCAGAACAGGGCGTGAGCAGTTCTTC. Residues: CASSRTGREQFF.

Only a few counts were recorded for this clone. This sequence joins TRBV5-4 and TRBJ2-7, with a tentative D call TRBD1 (6 bases). V was pared by 4 bases and J by 4 bases, with 18 bases between. Germline CDR1 is SGHNT and CDR2 is YYREEE (reference sequence). The CDR3 has 15 amino acids. The DNA for the CDR3 is TGTGCCAGCAGCCCCGTGTCCCTACAGGGTTACGAGCAGTACTTC. Residues: CASSPVSLQGYEQYF.

V is TRBV7-2 and J is TRBJ2-3; 11 nucleotides line up with TRBD2. The CDR3 has 16 residues. The V segment lost 6 bases and the J segment 3 bases; nucleotides outside the gene matches: 8. CDR1 is SGHTA, CDR2 FQGNSA, per germline. The CDR3 loop is CASRPDSGRVTDTQYF. The CDR3 nucleotides read TGTGCCAGCAGACCAGATAGCGGGAGGGTGACAGATACGCAGTATTTT.

In this sample, this clone turned up a few times. The genes are TRBV6-5 and TRBJ2-7, with 7 bases that match TRBD1. From germline, CDR1 is MNHEY and CDR2 SVGAGI. This CDR3 has 14 amino acids. Unmatched junction bases numbered 8, after V lost 4 bases and J lost 5 bases. CDR3 residues: CASSSPNRGHEQYF. The CDR3 region has the DNA TGTGCCAGCAGTTCCCCAAACAGGGGCCACGAGCAGTACTTC.

V is TRBV7-9 and J is TRBJ2-2, with 9 positions matching TRBD2. The CDR3 covers 16 residues. V was clipped by 4 bases and J by 8 bases; unmatched bases: 11. Germline CDR1 is SEHNR and CDR2 is FQNEAQ (reference sequence). The CDR3 nucleotides are TGTGCCAGCAGCTCATTAGCGGGAGTGATGGCAGGGGAGCTGTTTTTT. Its translation is CASSSLAGVMAGELFF.

The sample holds one count of this clone. The chain recombines TRBV7-6 with TRBJ2-7; 9 bases map to TRBD2. The CDR3 runs 16 residues. The V gene end was trimmed by 1 base and the J gene end by 2 bases; junction bases not matched to a gene: 6. The germline V gene has CDR1 SGHVS and CDR2 FNYEAQ. CDR3 loop: CASSLGSAGGTYEQYF. CDR3 coding DNA: TGTGCCAGCAGCTTAGGTTCCGCGGGAGGGACCTACGAGCAGTACTTC.

The chain uses TRBV10-1 and TRBJ2-3; 8 nucleotides align to TRBD1. V was clipped by 6 bases and J by 3 bases; unmatched bases: 5. The CDR3 extends over 14 amino acids. In germline, CDR1 is WNHNN, CDR2 SYGVQD (reference sequence). The CDR3 sequence: CASRGQGPTDTQYF. CDR3 bases: TGCGCCAGCAGAGGACAGGGCCCGACAGATACGCAGTATTTT.

V and J are TRBV18 and TRBJ2-6, with TRBD2 as a possible D gene (5 bases). The CDR3 spans 20 residues. Germline V gene sequence: CDR1 KGHSH, CDR2 LQKENI. The V and J ends lost 3 bases and 0 bases respectively, with 21 bases between them. CDR3 DNA: TGTGCCAGCTCACCTTTGGAGCTTGCGGGCAGCTCCTCTGGGGCCAACGTCCTGACTTTC. Amino acid sequence: CASSPLELAGSSSGANVLTF.

The V and J genes are TRBV4-2 and TRBJ1-1, with 8 bases matching TRBD1. The CDR3 has 17 residues. CDR1 is LGHNA and CDR2 is YNFKEQ in the germline V gene. After removal of 5 bases from V and 4 bases from J, the junction contained 15 bases not matched to a gene. DNA for the CDR3: TGTGCCAGCAGCACGAAGGACAGGGTGGGGCGGGGCACTGAAGCTTTCTTT. Translating it yields CASSTKDRVGRGTEAFF.

This clone appeared a few times. This chain joins TRBV27 and TRBJ2-7; the D gene is possibly TRBD2 (7 bases). The CDR3 extends over 14 amino acids. V was trimmed by 4 bases and J by 2 bases, leaving 12 bases between them. Germline-derived CDR1 and CDR2 are MNHEY and SMNVEV (reference sequence). Here the CDR3 reads CASSYREGPYEQYF. The CDR3 region has the DNA TGTGCCAGCAGTTACAGGGAGGGACCCTACGAGCAGTACTTC.

The chain is built from TRBV7-6 and TRBJ2-1, with D maybe TRBD2 (5 bases). The germline CDR1 and CDR2 sequences are SGHVS and FNYEAQ. Trimming removed 0 bases at V and 4 bases at J, with 7 bases between. This CDR3 comprises 14 residues. This CDR3 reads CASSLARTYNEQFF. CDR3 DNA: TGTGCCAGCAGCTTAGCCAGGACTTACAATGAGCAGTTCTTC.

The J gene is TRBJ2-7, the V gene TRBV6-1; TRBD1 matches at 8 bases. The CDR3 spans 13 residues. Germline CDR1 and CDR2: MNHNS and SASEGT. V dropped 5 bases and J dropped 2; count of bases not matched to a gene: 2. CDR3 nucleotides: TGTGCCAGCAGTCGGACAGGGACCTACGAGCAGTACTTC. Protein: CASSRTGTYEQYF.

This chain links TRBV11-1 with TRBJ1-6; 10 bases are a match to TRBD1. Germline CDR1 is SGHAT and CDR2 is FQDESV (reference sequence). The CDR3 is made up of 15 amino acids. Unmatched junction bases numbered 5, after V lost 5 bases and J lost 7 bases. The CDR3 DNA reads TGTGCCAGCAGCCCTAGGACAGGGGGGAATTCACCCCTCCACTTT. Its protein is CASSPRTGGNSPLHF.

The V and J genes are TRBV5-1 and TRBJ1-2; no firm D call. Per germline, CDR1 SGHRS and CDR2 YFSETQ. The CDR3 has 12 amino acids. V lost 4 bases, J lost 7 bases, and 11 bases lay in between. The CDR3 loop reads CASSPGFLGYTF. In DNA, the CDR3 is TGCGCCAGCAGCCCGGGATTCCTTGGCTACACCTTC.